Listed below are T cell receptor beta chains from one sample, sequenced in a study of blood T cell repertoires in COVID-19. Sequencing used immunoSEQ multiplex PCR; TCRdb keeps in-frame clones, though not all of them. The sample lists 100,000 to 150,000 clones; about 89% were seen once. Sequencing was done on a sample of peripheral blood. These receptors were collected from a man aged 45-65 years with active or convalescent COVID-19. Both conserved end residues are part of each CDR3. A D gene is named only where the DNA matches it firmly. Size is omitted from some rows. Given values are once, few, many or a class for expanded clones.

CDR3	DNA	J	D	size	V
CASRPGTVNSPLHF	TGTGCCAGCCGGCCCGGGACAGTGAATTCACCCCTCCACTTT	TRBJ1-6	TRBD1	once	TRBV28
CASGPGAGDNSPLHF	TGCGCCAGCGGCCCTGGGGCAGGGGATAATTCACCCCTCCACTTT	TRBJ1-6	NA	NA	TRBV5-1
CASTRGTRTQYF	TGTGCCAGCACGCGCGGAACAAGGACCCAGTACTTC	TRBJ2-5	NA	NA	TRBV5-6
CASSSRGGRVIYNEQFF	TGTGCCAGCAGCTCAAGAGGGGGGAGGGTTATCTACAATGAGCAGTTCTTC	TRBJ2-1	NA	NA	TRBV11-2
CASSQRGRVEQFF	TGTGCCAGCAGCCAAAGGGGGCGGGTTGAGCAGTTCTTC	TRBJ2-1	TRBD1	NA	TRBV3-1/TRBV3-2
CASSHLDRNNEQFF	TGTGCCAGCAGTCACCTCGACAGGAACAATGAGCAGTTCTTC	TRBJ2-1	NA	once	TRBV6-5
CASSFDRGGKYF	TGTGCCAGCAGCTTCGACAGGGGAGGTAAATATTTT	TRBJ2-3	TRBD1	NA	TRBV5-5
CASSLEDRAHEQFF	TGCGCCAGCAGCCTAGAGGACAGGGCTCATGAGCAGTTCTTC	TRBJ2-1	TRBD1	NA	TRBV10-1
CACRKRTGINSPLHF	TGTGCCTGTCGCAAAAGGACAGGGATTAATTCACCCCTCCACTTT	TRBJ1-6	TRBD1	once	TRBV30
CAPGAGQGGSNYGYTF	TGTGCCCCGGGGGCGGGACAGGGGGGGTCTAACTATGGCTACACCTTC	TRBJ1-2	TRBD1	NA	TRBV30
CASSRLAGATGELFF	TGTGCCAGCAGCAGACTAGCGGGAGCAACCGGGGAGCTGTTTTTT	TRBJ2-2	TRBD2	NA	TRBV6-6
CASSARQGETQYF	TGCGCCAGCAGCGCAAGACAGGGGGAGACCCAGTACTTC	TRBJ2-5	TRBD1	NA	TRBV5-1
CASRAPGTANQPQHF	TGTGCCAGTCGCGCCCCCGGGACAGCTAATCAGCCCCAGCATTTT	TRBJ1-5	TRBD1	NA	TRBV19
CASSPSVVKNIQYF	TGTGCCAGCTCACCTAGCGTTGTCAAAAACATTCAGTACTTC	TRBJ2-4	NA	NA	TRBV18
CASSIEQGSTEAFF	TGTGCCAGTAGTATAGAACAGGGGAGCACTGAAGCTTTCTTT	TRBJ1-1	TRBD1	NA	TRBV19
CASSFKSGGVETQYF	TGTGCCAGCAGCTTCAAAAGCGGGGGGGTAGAGACCCAGTACTTC	TRBJ2-5	TRBD2	NA	TRBV7-2
CASSQVGGAYEQYF	TGTGCCAGCAGCCAAGTGGGCGGGGCCTACGAGCAGTACTTC	TRBJ2-7	NA	few	TRBV4-2
CASSPPQGRRVNTEAFF	TGTGCCAGCTCACCACCGCAGGGGCGTCGGGTGAACACTGAAGCTTTCTTT	TRBJ1-1	NA	NA	TRBV18
CASSRESYEQYF	TGTGCCAGCAGCCGGGAGTCGTACGAGCAGTACTTC	TRBJ2-7	NA	NA	TRBV2
CASSLDPIYLLTDTQYF	TGTGCCAGCAGCTTGGACCCTATATATCTTTTGACAGATACGCAGTATTTT	TRBJ2-3	NA	NA	TRBV5-5
CASSPDRGGEQFF	TGTGCCAGCTCACCAGACAGGGGTGGTGAGCAGTTCTTC	TRBJ2-1	TRBD1	NA	TRBV18
CASSLGQGIYF	TGTGCCAGCAGCTTGGGGCAGGGCATATATTTT	TRBJ1-3	NA	many	TRBV5-6
CASSEDSGRRGYEQYF	TGTGCCAGCAGTGAGGATAGCGGGAGGAGGGGTTACGAGCAGTACTTC	TRBJ2-7	TRBD2	NA	TRBV6-1
CSASAGSEAFF	TGCAGTGCTAGTGCGGGGAGTGAAGCTTTCTTT	TRBJ1-1	NA	NA	TRBV20-1
CASSVGQLTGELFF	TGTGCCAGCAGCGTAGGACAGCTCACCGGGGAGCTGTTTTTT	TRBJ2-2	NA	NA	TRBV9
CASSSETQQGPHF	TGTGCCAGCAGCTCGGAAACTCAACAGGGACCCCACTTC	TRBJ2-5	NA	NA	TRBV6-2/TRBV6-3
CASRATGNTGELFF	TGTGCCAGTAGGGCGACAGGGAACACCGGGGAGCTGTTTTTT	TRBJ2-2	NA	NA	TRBV19